Each of the 18 T cell receptor beta chains below was sequenced from the same sample in a study of regulatory T cells in long-lasting Graves disease. TCR beta libraries were built with iRepertoire HTBI primers and Arm-PCR of CDR3 regions. A single record per CDR3 protein comes from TCRdb applying MiXCR to the multiplex PCR reads. The sample has about 240,000 distinct CDR3 sequences; around 20% are singletons. Time point of the sample: newly diagnosed GD, antithyroid drugs for less than 3 months. Making the TCR library involved RNA that had been extracted from PBMCs. This specimen was peripheral blood mononuclear cells (PBMCs), taken at new diagnosis, from a patient treated with antithyroid drugs. The source is a female donor with Graves disease.

This clonotype was detected many times. This sequence joins TRBV20-1 and TRBJ1-5; TRBD1 agrees at 8 bases. Germline assignment: CDR1 DFQATT and CDR2 SNEGSKA (reference sequence). The CDR3 length is 14 residues. Losses at the gene ends were 0 bases for V and 4 bases for J; bases not matched to a gene: 2. CDR3 in DNA: TGCAGTGCTAGAGACCGACAGGGGAATCAGCCCCAGCATTTT. This sequence encodes CSARDRQGNQPQHF.

To note about this clonotype: A read error may be the cause here, since a much bigger clone is one base away. This is likely a read error, given that the CDR3 carries no conserved phenylalanine or tryptophan at its end. V is TRBV20-1 and J is TRBJ2-7; D not resolved. Trimming took 1 base from V and 4 from J, leaving 14 bases between them. Germline V gene sequence: CDR1 DFQATT, CDR2 SNEGSKA (reference sequence). CDR3 length equals 14 residues. The chain's CDR3 is CSARAPTGRYEQYY. The CDR3 DNA follows: TGCAGTGCTAGAGCCCCAACCGGACGATACGAGCAGTACTAC.

The chain is built from TRBV2 and TRBJ2-3; 14 nucleotides agree with TRBD2. This CDR3 spans 17 amino acids. With 6 bases clipped from V and 4 bases from J, the junction kept 9 bases outside the gene matches. Germline V gene sequence: CDR1 SNHLY, CDR2 FYNNEI. CDR3 protein: CASRGPGTSGSSDTQYF. The CDR3 DNA is TGTGCCAGCAGAGGACCCGGGACTAGCGGGAGCTCAGATACGCAGTATTTT. The variable domain in full, with the rest retrieved from reference TRBV2 and TRBJ2-3, is EPEVTQTPSHQVTQMGQEVILRCVPISNHLYFYWYRQILGQKVEFLVSFYNNEISEKSEIFDDQFSVERPDGSNFTLKIRSTKLEDSAMYFCASRGPGTSGSSDTQYFGPGTRLTVL.

This clonotype was seen ten or more times. The J gene is TRBJ1-1, the V gene TRBV19; 12 positions match TRBD1. After removal of 5 bases from V and 6 bases from J, the junction contained 4 bases not matched to a gene. This CDR3 region has 14 residues. The germline CDR1 and CDR2 sequences are LNHDA and SQIVND (reference sequence). The CDR3 protein is CASSPGQGAAEAFF. CDR3 DNA sequence: TGTGCCAGTAGTCCGGGACAGGGGGCGGCTGAAGCTTTCTTT.

This clonotype was detected many times. V gene TRBV20-1 combines with J gene TRBJ2-4, with no clear D. Trimming took off 6 bases at V and 3 bases at J, with 15 bases between the two ends. Germline-derived CDR1 and CDR2 are DFQATT and SNEGSKA (reference sequence). The CDR3 consists of 14 residues. CDR3 amino acids: CSASTQRNKNIQYF. The CDR3 DNA reads as TGCAGTGCATCAACACAGAGAAACAAAAACATTCAGTACTTC.

This clonotype showed up many times. The gene calls are TRBV6-1 and TRBJ2-7, with D tentatively TRBD1 or TRBD2 (6 bases each). This CDR3 has 15 amino acids. CDR1 and CDR2 (germline): MNHNS, SASEGT. V was shortened by 7 bases and J by 2 bases, with 18 bases between the two germline ends. In DNA form, the CDR3 reads TGTGCCAGCACCTTGGGGGCGGGGAATACCTACGAGCAGTACTTC. This gives the protein CASTLGAGNTYEQYF.

In this sample, this clonotype turned up many times. This sequence joins TRBV20-1 and TRBJ1-2; D possibly corresponds to TRBD1 (6 bases). CDR1 is DFQATT and CDR2 is SNEGSKA in the germline V gene (reference sequence). Trimming stripped 0 bases from V and 0 bases from J, with 11 bases between. The CDR3 has 15 amino acids. The CDR3 is CSARDWTDSNYGYTF. As DNA, the CDR3 is TGCAGTGCTAGAGATTGGACAGACTCTAACTATGGCTACACCTTC.

Remarks on this clonotype: A read error may explain this, as a much larger clone is one base away. The chain employs TRBV20-1 and TRBJ1-1, with a possible D match to TRBD1 (6 bases). Per the germline V gene, CDR1 is DFQATT and CDR2 is SNEGSKA (reference sequence). The CDR3 spans 14 residues. V shed 6 bases and J shed 1 base, with 15 bases lying between them. CDR3 in DNA: TGCAGTGCAGTGGACAGCAAGCGGAACACTGAAGCTTTCTTT. Its protein product is CSAVDSKRNTEAFF.

This clonotype was seen ten or more times. The rearrangement joins TRBV6-1 to TRBJ2-2; 12 nucleotides match TRBD2. Germline-derived CDR1 and CDR2 are MNHNS and SASEGT. With 6 bases clipped from V and 1 base from J, the junction kept 6 bases outside the gene matches. This CDR3 has 17 amino acids. The CDR3 sequence: CASRPRLAGENTGELFF. CDR3 nucleotide sequence: TGTGCCAGCAGGCCTCGACTAGCGGGAGAGAACACCGGGGAGCTGTTTTTT.

This clonotype was seen a handful of times. The chain carries TRBV24-1 and TRBJ2-3; perhaps D is TRBD1 or TRBD2 (5 bases each). Trimming left V 0 bases short and J 6 bases short, with 15 bases between. CDR3 length: 16 amino acids. From germline, CDR1 is KGHDR and CDR2 SFDVKD. The CDR3 sequence: CATSDLGGFGPDTQYF. For the CDR3, the DNA is TGTGCCACCAGTGATTTGGGGGGATTCGGCCCCGATACGCAGTATTTT.

This clonotype was recorded at least ten times. V is TRBV4-3 and J is TRBJ2-3; D perhaps matches TRBD2 (6 bases). Germline V lookup: CDR1 LGHNA, CDR2 YSLEER. The CDR3 extends over 13 amino acids. V was clipped by 4 bases and J by 6 bases, with 11 bases between them. CDR3 in amino acids: CASSRLVGDTQYF. The DNA of the CDR3 is TGCGCCAGCAGCCGACTAGTCGGGGATACGCAGTATTTT.

Turning to this clonotype: Given a far larger clone just one base away, this is likely a sequencing read error. The rearrangement uses TRBV7-2 and TRBJ2-3; a weak D match, TRBD1 (8 bases). The length of the CDR3 is 21 residues. CDR1 is SGHTA, CDR2 FQGNSA, per germline. Trimming removed 8 bases at V and 2 bases at J, with 35 bases between. The CDR3 DNA reads as TGTGCCAGCGGCCACCCCGAGGCAGGGGGCGACCCTAGCGGATACACAGATACGCAGTATTTT. Its translation: CASGHPEAGGDPSGYTDTQYF.

The sample holds a few counts of this clonotype. The chain employs TRBV14 and TRBJ1-1; possible D gene TRBD1, 6 bases. The germline V and J ends were trimmed by 8 bases and 0 bases, with 16 bases remaining between them. The CDR3 totals 15 residues. Germline V lookup: CDR1 SGHDN, CDR2 FVKESK. Here the CDR3 reads CASAKRTEMNTEAFF. For the CDR3, the DNA is TGTGCCAGCGCAAAACGGACAGAGATGAACACTGAAGCTTTCTTT.

The chain combines TRBV11-2 with TRBJ2-1, with D tentatively TRBD2 (5 bases). CDR3 size: 15 residues. Germline V gene lookup returns CDR1 SGHAT and CDR2 FQNNGV. Between the trimmed V and J ends, which lost 6 bases and 8 bases, there was a span of 20 bases. The CDR3 spells CASRLSGQAGDEQFF. DNA for the CDR3: TGTGCCAGCAGACTCTCGGGCCAGGCGGGCGATGAGCAGTTCTTC.

This clonotype has at least ten counts. The V and J genes are TRBV6-6 and TRBJ2-7; the D gene is possibly TRBD1 (6 bases). Germline lookup yields CDR1 MNHNY and CDR2 SVGAGI (reference sequence). The CDR3 runs 13 residues. Deletions cut 0 bases from V and 6 bases from J, with 9 bases between. For the CDR3, the DNA is TGTGCCAGCAGTTACTCGGTCAGGGGCGAGCAGTACTTC. It specifies CASSYSVRGEQYF.

This clonotype has at least ten counts. The rearrangement links TRBV6-1 to TRBJ1-2; D unclear. V shed 1 base and J shed 0 bases, with 9 bases lying between them. Looked up from germline, CDR1 is MNHNS and CDR2 is SASEGT. The CDR3 is 15 residues long. This CDR3 reads CASSEETDANYGYTF. DNA for the CDR3: TGTGCCAGCAGTGAAGAAACGGACGCTAACTATGGCTACACCTTC.

Only a few counts were recorded for this clonotype. The chain uses TRBV7-9 and TRBJ1-4; 8 bases align to TRBD1. The germline gives CDR1 SEHNR, CDR2 FQNEAQ (reference sequence). CDR3 length: 14 amino acids. J gave up 7 bases and V 1 base, and 2 bases lay outside the gene matches. The CDR3 DNA reads as TGTGCCAGCAGCTTAGGGACAGGGATTGAAAAACTGTTTTTT. Translation gives CASSLGTGIEKLFF.

This clonotype was found many times. The chain uses TRBV20-1 and TRBJ2-3; possibly TRBD1 or TRBD2 for D (6 bases each). V lost 0 bases, J lost 2 bases, and 18 bases lay in between. CDR3 length: 17 amino acids. Per germline, CDR1 DFQATT and CDR2 SNEGSKA (reference sequence). CDR3 protein: CSAREPQTGAYTDTQYF. The CDR3 nucleotides read TGCAGTGCTAGAGAGCCCCAGACGGGGGCCTACACAGATACGCAGTATTTT.